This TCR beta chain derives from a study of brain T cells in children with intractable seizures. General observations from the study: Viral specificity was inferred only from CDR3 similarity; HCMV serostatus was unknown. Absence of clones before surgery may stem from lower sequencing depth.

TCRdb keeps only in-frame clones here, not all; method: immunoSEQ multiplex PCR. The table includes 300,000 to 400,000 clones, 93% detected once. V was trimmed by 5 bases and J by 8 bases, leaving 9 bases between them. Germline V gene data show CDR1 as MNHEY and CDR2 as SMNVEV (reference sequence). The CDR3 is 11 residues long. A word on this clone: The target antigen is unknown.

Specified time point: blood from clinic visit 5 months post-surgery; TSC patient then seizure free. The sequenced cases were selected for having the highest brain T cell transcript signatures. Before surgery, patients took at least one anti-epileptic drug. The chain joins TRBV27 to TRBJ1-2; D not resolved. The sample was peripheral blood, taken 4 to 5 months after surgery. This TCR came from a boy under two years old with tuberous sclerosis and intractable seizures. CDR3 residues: CASSPPGGYTF. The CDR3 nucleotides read TGTGCCAGCAGTCCCCCGGGGGGCTACACCTTC.